The 27 T cell receptor beta chains in this list originate from one sample, sequenced in a study of blood T cell repertoires in COVID-19. This table comes from immunoSEQ multiplex PCR, and its TCRdb copy is limited to in-frame clones, with some not included. The table has 300,000 to 400,000 clones, over 75% seen once. The sample comprised PBMCs or T cells enriched from blood (not recorded which). All receptors derive from a man between 18 and 35 years old who had recovered from COVID-19.

The chain couples TRBV6-2 or TRBV6-3 to TRBJ2-3; 10 bases line up with TRBD2. Looked up from germline, CDR1 is MNHEY and CDR2 is SVGEGT. The CDR3 runs to 16 residues. The V and J ends lost 0 bases and 1 base, in that order; junction bases with no gene match: 1. CDR3 bases: TGTGCCAGCAGTTACTCTCTAGCGGGAGGCACAGATACGCAGTATTTT. Encoded protein: CASSYSLAGGTDTQYF.

V is TRBV6-5 and J is TRBJ2-7; D remains unclear. Germline CDR1 MNHEY, CDR2 SVGAGI. Trimming took 7 bases from V and 2 from J, leaving 12 bases between them. The CDR3 sequence is 13 residues long. The CDR3 DNA sequence: TGTGCCAGCACCGCGGCAGCTACCTACGAGCAGTACTTC. It codes for CASTAAATYEQYF.

V gene TRBV6-5 combines with J gene TRBJ2-7; D might be TRBD1 (6 bases). The CDR3 is 14 residues long. Trimming stripped 0 bases from V and 6 bases from J, with 12 bases between. Per the germline V gene, CDR1 is MNHEY and CDR2 is SVGAGI. The CDR3 loop is CASSYSTGPSEQYF. CDR3 in DNA: TGTGCCAGCAGTTACTCTACAGGGCCGAGCGAGCAGTACTTC.

The rearrangement joins TRBV4-2 to TRBJ2-3, with D tentatively TRBD2 (5 bases). The germline CDR1 and CDR2 sequences are LGHNA and YNFKEQ. Trimming stripped 1 base from V and 6 bases from J, with 11 bases between. CDR3 size: 14 residues. CDR3 residues: CASSQGASRDTQYF. The CDR3 DNA reads TGTGCCAGCAGCCAAGGGGCTAGCCGGGATACGCAGTATTTT.

The V gene is TRBV19, the J gene TRBJ2-6; D is perhaps TRBD2 (6 bases). Germline V gene data show CDR1 as LNHDA and CDR2 as SQIVND (reference sequence). The CDR3 length is 18 residues. V was shortened by 7 bases and J by 2 bases, with 21 bases between the two germline ends. CDR3 bases: TGTGCCAGTACCCTAGACGGGGGAGCTGAGGCTGGGGCCAACGTCCTGACTTTC. Translation gives CASTLDGGAEAGANVLTF.

The V call is TRBV5-8, the J call TRBJ2-2, with 9 bases matching TRBD1. This CDR3 is 16 amino acids long. Germline V CDR1 and CDR2: SGHTS, YDEGEE. Trimming removed 7 bases from V and 0 bases from J; junction bases left unmatched: 7. The CDR3 protein is CASERGTGSNTGELFF. For the CDR3, the DNA is TGTGCCAGCGAGAGAGGGACAGGGTCGAACACCGGGGAGCTGTTTTTT.

This chain uses TRBV2 with TRBJ2-7; weak D call: TRBD1 (5 bases). This CDR3 has 14 amino acids. V was clipped by 6 bases and J by 5 bases, with 17 bases between them. Germline V gives CDR1 SNHLY, CDR2 FYNNEI. CDR3 in amino acids: CASRSIGVGDEQYF. The CDR3 DNA reads TGTGCCAGCAGATCTATAGGGGTAGGGGACGAGCAGTACTTC.

The chain links TRBV28 to TRBJ2-6; D call uncertain. The CDR3 spans 13 residues. Per the germline V gene, CDR1 is MDHEN and CDR2 is SYDVKM. V lost 8 bases, J lost 1 base, and 6 bases lay in between. The DNA for the CDR3 is TGTGCCAGCGGCCAATCTGGGGCCAACGTCCTGACTTTC. Residues: CASGQSGANVLTF.

The V and J genes are TRBV29-1 and TRBJ2-7; D is unresolved. V lost 4 bases, J lost 4 bases, and 8 bases lay in between. Germline assignment: CDR1 SQVTM and CDR2 ANQGSEA. The CDR3 runs 11 residues. Here the CDR3 reads CSVGAIYEQYF. The CDR3 coding sequence is TGCAGCGTTGGGGCAATTTACGAGCAGTACTTC.

This chain uses TRBV19 with TRBJ2-1; TRBD2 aligns across 8 bases. Germline values: CDR1 LNHDA, CDR2 SQIVND (reference sequence). The trim removed 5 bases at V and 9 bases at J, leaving 15 bases unmatched. CDR3 size: 16 residues. In DNA form, the CDR3 reads TGTGCCAGTAGTCCGGCAGGAGCGGGAGAGAGAATTGAGCAGTTCTTC. Protein product: CASSPAGAGERIEQFF.

V gene TRBV5-8 combines with J gene TRBJ1-2; no reliable D call. Germline V gene data show CDR1 as SGHTS and CDR2 as YDEGEE. This CDR3 has 17 residues. Trimming shortened V by 0 bases and J by 5 bases, and 20 bases separated the two germline ends. CDR3 in amino acids: CASSLDLGSTGYYGYTF. CDR3 coding DNA: TGTGCCAGCAGCTTGGATTTGGGCTCAACGGGGTATTATGGCTACACCTTC. Full variable domain (outside the CDR3, taken from reference TRBV5-8 and TRBJ1-2): EAGVTQSPTHLIKTRGQQATLRCSPISGHTSVYWYQQALGLGLQFLLWYDEGEERNRGNFPPRFSGRQFPNYSSELNVNALELEDSALYLCASSLDLGSTGYYGYTFGSGTRLTVV.

This rearrangement joins TRBV4-1 to TRBJ1-6, with 7 bases aligning to TRBD1. CDR1 is MGHRA and CDR2 is YSYEKL in the germline V gene. The CDR3 covers 15 residues. Losses at the gene ends were 4 bases for V and 3 bases for J; bases not matched to a gene: 3. Here the CDR3 reads CASSPRTGYNSPLHF. CDR3 DNA sequence: TGCGCCAGCAGCCCGAGGACAGGCTATAATTCACCCCTCCACTTT.

This clone was seen a few times. The genes are TRBV5-1 and TRBJ2-2; 13 positions match TRBD2. CDR3 length: 17 amino acids. J was trimmed by 4 bases and V by 0 bases; bases with no gene match: 3. Germline values: CDR1 SGHRS, CDR2 YFSETQ. CDR3 region: CASSLGLAGGITGELFF. CDR3 coding DNA: TGCGCCAGCAGCTTGGGACTAGCGGGGGGAATCACCGGGGAGCTGTTTTTT. The variable domain in full, with the rest retrieved from reference TRBV5-1 and TRBJ2-2, is KAGVTQTPRYLIKTRGQQVTLSCSPISGHRSVSWYQQTPGQGLQFLFEYFSETQRNKGNFPGRFSGRQFSNSRSEMNVSTLELGDSALYLCASSLGLAGGITGELFFGEGSRLTVL.

This chain joins TRBV4-1 and TRBJ1-5; a weak D match, TRBD1 (5 bases). Trimming removed 0 bases from V and 6 bases from J, with 18 bases in between. The CDR3 is made up of 17 amino acids. Germline loops: CDR1 MGHRA, CDR2 YSYEKL. CDR3 DNA: TGCGCCAGCAGCCAAGATAATAGACAGCGGGCGGCTCAGCCCCAGCATTTT. It translates to CASSQDNRQRAAQPQHF.

This rearrangement joins TRBV21-1 to TRBJ1-5; TRBD1 reflects the table's D call only, with no check against the DNA. TRBV21-1 is assigned pseudogene status. CDR3 length equals 17 residues. The CDR3 nucleotides read TGTGCCAGCAGCAAAGCGCTAGGTCGGGACAGATGCCAGCCCCAGCATTTT. Translated: CASSKALGRDRCQPQHF.

The sample holds one count of this clone. The CDR3 is CASSLGGQSYGYTF. DNA for the CDR3: TGTGCCAGCAGCTTGGGGGGACAGAGCTATGGCTACACCTTC. The J gene is TRBJ1-2, the V gene TRBV5-4, with TRBD1 matching 7 bases. Germline V CDR1 and CDR2: SGHNT, YYREEE (reference sequence). The CDR3 runs 14 residues. V was clipped by 0 bases and J by 4 bases; unmatched bases: 3. The variable domain in full, with the rest retrieved from reference TRBV5-4 and TRBJ1-2, is ETGVTQSPTHLIKTRGQQVTLRCSSQSGHNTVSWYQQALGQGPQFIFQYYREEENGRGNFPPRFSGLQFPNYSSELNVNALELDDSALYLCASSLGGQSYGYTFGSGTRLTVV.

V usage is TRBV2 and J usage is TRBJ1-2, with D possibly being TRBD1 (6 bases). V dropped 7 bases and J dropped 2 bases, with 11 bases sitting between them. The CDR3 sequence is 13 residues long. Germline V CDR1 and CDR2: SNHLY, FYNNEI. DNA for the CDR3: TGTGCCAGCACCCGACAGGAGAACTATGGCTACACCTTC. Residues: CASTRQENYGYTF.

The rearrangement uses TRBV11-1 and TRBJ2-1; 8 bases line up with TRBD1. Looked up from germline, CDR1 is SGHAT and CDR2 is FQDESV (reference sequence). The length of the CDR3 is 15 residues. J was trimmed by 3 bases and V by 1 base; bases with no gene match: 2. The CDR3 reads CASSLGQGNYNEQFF. CDR3 nucleotide sequence: TGTGCCAGCAGCTTAGGACAGGGGAACTACAATGAGCAGTTCTTC.

This chain joins TRBV5-8 and TRBJ1-1; a possible D gene is TRBD1 (5 bases). Germline V gene data show CDR1 as SGHTS and CDR2 as YDEGEE. The CDR3 consists of 13 residues. Deletions cut 4 bases from V and 1 base from J, with 8 bases between. The CDR3: CASSIDRNTEAFF. DNA of the CDR3: TGTGCCAGCAGCATTGACAGGAACACTGAAGCTTTCTTT.

V gene TRBV5-1 combines with J gene TRBJ1-3, with TRBD1 matching over 8 bases. Looked up from germline, CDR1 is SGHRS and CDR2 is YFSETQ. The V and J ends lost 2 bases and 2 bases, in that order; junction bases with no gene match: 3. The CDR3 sequence is 15 residues long. The CDR3 nucleotides are TGCGCCAGCAGCTTACAGGGGGGCCCTGGAAACACCATATATTTT. It translates to CASSLQGGPGNTIYF.

V is TRBV20-1 and J is TRBJ1-5; TRBD1 agrees at 8 bases. J lost 4 bases, V lost 3 bases, and 8 bases had no gene match. This CDR3 contains 15 residues. Per germline, CDR1 DFQATT and CDR2 SNEGSKA (reference sequence). The CDR3 sequence: CSASRQGQANQPQHF. CDR3 DNA: TGCAGTGCTAGTAGGCAGGGACAGGCGAATCAGCCCCAGCATTTT.

The chain is built from TRBV4-1 and TRBJ2-3; 15 nucleotides line up with TRBD2. The CDR3 spans 18 residues. Trimming cost V 6 bases and J 1 base; bases outside gene matches: 8. The germline V gene has CDR1 MGHRA and CDR2 YSYEKL. The CDR3 DNA reads TGCGCCAGCAGTCCCGGGACTAGCGGGGGGCGGGGCACAGATACGCAGTATTTT. This gives the protein CASSPGTSGGRGTDTQYF.

This clone was found a few times. J is TRBJ2-7 and V is TRBV3-1 (or the pseudogene TRBV3-2), with 9 bases lining up with TRBD2. V lost 5 bases, J lost 12 bases, and 5 bases stayed unmatched. Per germline, CDR1 LGHDT and CDR2 YNNKEL (reference sequence). The CDR3 extends over 11 amino acids. In nucleotides, the CDR3 is TGTGCCAGCAGCGCGCGGGGGGGAGTGTACTTC. Its translation is CASSARGGVYF.

The chain combines TRBV18 with TRBJ1-1; the D gene is possibly TRBD1 (5 bases). V lost 5 bases to trimming and J lost 4 bases, with 11 bases between them. Germline V gives CDR1 KGHSH, CDR2 LQKENI. CDR3 length equals 13 residues. CDR3 coding DNA: TGTGCCAGCTCAGCGGGGACGCCCACTGAAGCTTTCTTT. This encodes CASSAGTPTEAFF.

This clone showed up just once. V gene TRBV5-1 combines with J gene TRBJ2-2; a possible D gene is TRBD1 (6 bases). V gave up 4 bases and J gave up 1 base, with 14 bases separating them. The CDR3 spans 16 residues. Per germline, CDR1 SGHRS and CDR2 YFSETQ. CDR3 amino acids: CASSRGGSQNTGELFF. Written as DNA, the CDR3 is TGCGCCAGCAGCCGAGGGGGTAGCCAGAACACCGGGGAGCTGTTTTTT. The full variable domain, completed using reference TRBV5-1 and TRBJ2-2, is KAGVTQTPRYLIKTRGQQVTLSCSPISGHRSVSWYQQTPGQGLQFLFEYFSETQRNKGNFPGRFSGRQFSNSRSEMNVSTLELGDSALYLCASSRGGSQNTGELFFGEGSRLTVL.

The chain combines TRBV5-1 with TRBJ2-7; 7 bases fit TRBD1. The V gene end was trimmed by 2 bases and the J gene end by 5 bases; junction bases not matched to a gene: 4. Germline loops: CDR1 SGHRS, CDR2 YFSETQ. The CDR3 consists of 13 residues. The CDR3 sequence is CASSLTGEHEQYF. The CDR3 DNA follows: TGCGCCAGCAGCTTAACAGGGGAACACGAGCAGTACTTC.

The chain combines TRBV27 with TRBJ1-2, with a tentative D call TRBD1 (5 bases). V was cut by 3 bases and J by 4 bases, with 9 bases left in between. CDR3 size: 13 residues. Germline V gene lookup returns CDR1 MNHEY and CDR2 SMNVEV (reference sequence). CDR3: CASSFTQGYGYTF. Written as DNA, the CDR3 is TGTGCCAGCAGTTTCACTCAGGGCTATGGCTACACCTTC.